This T cell receptor (beta chain) originates from a study of cytomegalovirus exposure and HLA in healthy donors. Whole-study findings and limits: The study put 150 to 200 TCR beta chains on its list as cytomegalovirus-associated.

This clone was picked up a small number of times. Its antigen is as yet unknown. With 8 bases clipped from V and 13 bases from J, the junction kept 17 bases outside the gene matches. This CDR3 is built from 15 residues. Per the germline V gene, CDR1 is MNHEY and CDR2 is SMNVEV (reference sequence). The PCR employed 60 Vbeta primers together with 13 Jbeta primers. Using immunoSEQ multiplex PCR, the repertoire was profiled, and TCRdb retains in-frame clones only, with some absent. The sample lists under 100,000 clones, over 65% occurring once. The sample was PBMCs. The TCR originated in a man in his forties or fifties in good health and CMV-seronegative. The rearrangement joins TRBV27 to TRBJ1-4; TRBD1 matches at 9 bases. CDR3 residues: CASGESGTGTEGLFF. CDR3 in DNA: TGTGCCAGCGGGGAATCCGGGACAGGGACCGAGGGACTGTTTTTT.